This T cell receptor (beta chain) was found in a study of blood T cells in healthy people across ages. There are 13 residues in the CDR3. Per the germline V gene, CDR1 is SGHDT and CDR2 is YYEEEE. Sample-barcoded 5' priming and a J-beta primer mix drove a second PCR of about 7 to 11 cycles. Per sample, CDR3-containing paired-end reads numbered at least 2.5 million. From the 5' RACE reads, TCRdb called clonotypes with MiXCR, one entry per CDR3 protein. The sample has about 1.1 million distinct CDR3 sequences; more than 30% are singletons. A note on this clonotype: Its antigen is undetermined.

Study-wide results and limits: Comparison with aged donors showed that long-lived donors had more naive CD4+ cells and higher diversity.

Source material: blood. The sequence was obtained from a young man in good health. The chain couples TRBV5-6 to TRBJ2-4; D ambiguous. The J call may be incorrect, as the DNA end agrees better with TRBJ2-7. The CDR3 DNA follows: TGTGCCAGCAGCTCATGGTGGGTCTCCGAGCAGTACTTC. Encoded protein: CASSSWWVSEQYF.